One TCR beta chain is described in this entry. Its specificity is unknown. The sample comes from a study of Graves' ophthalmopathy and Graves' hyperthyroidism. Study details: Researchers classed hyperthyroidism as stable given no ophthalmopathy within 18 months of follow-up.

Patients newly diagnosed with hyperthyroidism, under 2 months' duration, were aged 18 to 65, the study reports. CDR1 and CDR2 from the germline V gene are DFQATT and SNEGSKA (reference sequence). This CDR3 contains 18 residues. V lost 3 bases, J lost 0 bases, and 13 bases stayed unmatched. Amplification targeted the TCR beta CDR3 regions, with RNA transcripts as the source material. First-round RT-PCR with HTBI primers preceded a second-round multiplex PCR. TCRdb re-analysed the multiplex PCR reads in MiXCR, keeping a single row per CDR3 protein. The data contain over a million distinct CDR3 sequences, about two fifths of them singletons. Study results and limitations: Blood shared most expanded thyroid clonotypes above 0.001 frequency.

The receptor was derived from an adult man with Graves' hyperthyroidism. The sample comprised peripheral blood or thyroid tissue (not recorded which). This chain uses TRBV20-1 with TRBJ2-7; 11 bases agree with TRBD1. The CDR3 here is CSARDIFGGTGGSYEQYF. CDR3 DNA sequence: TGCAGTGCTAGGGATATCTTCGGTGGGACAGGGGGCTCCTACGAGCAGTACTTC.